This is a list of T cell receptor beta chains from one sample in a study of lymphopenia after photon versus proton radiotherapy. Only in-frame clones appear in the TCRdb table, and some are missing; sequencing was by immunoSEQ multiplex PCR. The profile covers approximately 25,000 clones, with roughly 80% appearing a single time and about 20% taken by the ten largest. Sequences were derived from peripheral blood, sampled from a patient treated with proton-based radiotherapy. These receptors were taken from a woman between 65 and 79 years old with pancreatic cancer. Each CDR3 is given with its conserved first and last residue. The D gene is left open where the match is weak. Clone size appears in some rows only: once, few, many, or a class for an expanded clone.

J gene: TRBJ1-1; V gene: TRBV28; clone size: few; D gene: TRBD1; CDR3 protein: CASSLPGTGGFRDTEAFF; CDR3 DNA: TGTGCCAGCAGTTTGCCCGGGACAGGGGGATTTCGGGACACTGAAGCTTTCTTT
J gene: TRBJ2-1; V gene: TRBV5-1; clone size: -; D gene: TRBD2; CDR3 protein: CASSLAGRRNEQFF; CDR3 DNA: TGCGCCAGCAGCTTAGCGGGACGGCGTAATGAGCAGTTCTTC
J gene: TRBJ1-2; V gene: TRBV28; clone size: -; D gene: -; CDR3 protein: CASSLKGFGYTF; CDR3 DNA: TGTGCCAGCAGTTTGAAGGGGTTTGGCTACACCTTC
J gene: TRBJ1-4; V gene: TRBV19; clone size: -; D gene: TRBD1; CDR3 protein: CASSTSGGTNEKLFF; CDR3 DNA: TGTGCCAGTAGTACCTCAGGGGGAACTAATGAAAAACTGTTTTTT
J gene: TRBJ2-7; V gene: TRBV28; clone size: -; D gene: -; CDR3 protein: CASTTGGALSYEQYF; CDR3 DNA: TGTGCCAGCACCACAGGGGGGGCCCTCTCCTACGAGCAGTACTTC
J gene: TRBJ2-7; V gene: TRBV28; clone size: -; D gene: TRBD2; CDR3 protein: CASSLLPAGAFVEQYF; CDR3 DNA: TGTGCCAGCAGTTTATTGCCAGCGGGAGCTTTCGTCGAGCAGTACTTC
J gene: TRBJ1-1; V gene: TRBV7-6; clone size: once; D gene: -; CDR3 protein: CASSSSTGHTEAFF; CDR3 DNA: TGTGCCAGCAGCTCTTCGACAGGACACACTGAAGCTTTCTTT
J gene: TRBJ2-3; V gene: TRBV11-1; clone size: -; D gene: TRBD1; CDR3 protein: CASSLTGGARGDTQYF; CDR3 DNA: TGTGCCAGCAGCCTGACAGGGGGCGCACGCGGAGATACGCAGTATTTT
J gene: TRBJ2-7; V gene: TRBV28; clone size: -; D gene: TRBD1; CDR3 protein: CASSWTGDSYEQYF; CDR3 DNA: TGTGCCAGCAGTTGGACAGGGGACTCCTACGAGCAGTACTTC
J gene: TRBJ2-7; V gene: TRBV6-6; clone size: -; D gene: -; CDR3 protein: CASSRGGQGPYEQYF; CDR3 DNA: TGTGCCAGCAGCCGAGGGGGGCAGGGTCCCTACGAGCAGTACTTC
J gene: TRBJ1-5; V gene: TRBV18; clone size: -; D gene: TRBD1; CDR3 protein: CASSRSDREGNQPQHF; CDR3 DNA: TGTGCCAGCTCACGAAGCGACAGGGAGGGCAATCAGCCCCAGCATTTT
J gene: TRBJ2-4; V gene: TRBV5-1; clone size: -; D gene: TRBD1; CDR3 protein: CASSLGQGSDIQYF; CDR3 DNA: TGCGCCAGCAGCTTGGGACAGGGCTCGGACATTCAGTACTTC
J gene: TRBJ2-7; V gene: TRBV11-2; clone size: -; D gene: -; CDR3 protein: CASSLDSVVGQYNHEQYF; CDR3 DNA: TGTGCCAGCAGCTTAGACTCTGTTGTAGGACAGTACAACCACGAGCAGTACTTC
J gene: TRBJ1-6; V gene: TRBV28; clone size: -; D gene: TRBD1; CDR3 protein: CASRRTGTSPLHF; CDR3 DNA: TGTGCCAGCAGGAGGACAGGGACCTCACCCCTCCACTTT
J gene: TRBJ2-2; V gene: TRBV14; clone size: once; D gene: -; CDR3 protein: CASSVTGYAGELFF; CDR3 DNA: TGTGCCAGCAGCGTTACAGGGTACGCCGGGGAGCTGTTTTTT
J gene: TRBJ2-7; V gene: TRBV7-2; clone size: -; D gene: TRBD1; CDR3 protein: CASSYTGGGLEQYF; CDR3 DNA: TGTGCCAGCAGCTATACAGGGGGCGGACTCGAGCAGTACTTC
J gene: TRBJ1-1; V gene: TRBV19; clone size: -; D gene: -; CDR3 protein: CASSFRGENTEAFF; CDR3 DNA: TGTGCCAGTTCCTTTAGGGGGGAAAACACTGAAGCTTTCTTT
J gene: TRBJ2-1; V gene: TRBV7-2; clone size: -; D gene: -; CDR3 protein: CASSLEGGVGRSYNEQFF; CDR3 DNA: TGTGCCAGCAGCTTGGAAGGGGGGGTTGGGAGATCCTACAATGAGCAGTTCTTC
J gene: TRBJ2-7; V gene: TRBV6-6; clone size: -; D gene: -; CDR3 protein: CASSLGGEQYF; CDR3 DNA: TGTGCCAGCAGTCTCGGAGGCGAGCAGTACTTC
J gene: TRBJ2-4; V gene: TRBV9; clone size: -; D gene: -; CDR3 protein: CASSVMGGDIQYF; CDR3 DNA: TGTGCCAGCAGCGTAATGGGGGGTGACATTCAGTACTTC
J gene: TRBJ1-1; V gene: TRBV19; clone size: few; D gene: -; CDR3 protein: CASRQVTINTEAFF; CDR3 DNA: TGTGCCAGCCGACAGGTTACAATCAACACTGAAGCTTTCTTT
J gene: TRBJ1-1; V gene: TRBV19; clone size: -; D gene: -; CDR3 protein: CASSIRIGNTEAFF; CDR3 DNA: TGTGCCAGTAGTATTAGAATCGGGAACACTGAAGCTTTCTTT
J gene: TRBJ1-4; V gene: TRBV6-1; clone size: -; D gene: -; CDR3 protein: CASSDPGTRKLFF; CDR3 DNA: TGTGCCAGCAGTGACCCCGGGACTAGGAAACTGTTTTTT
J gene: TRBJ2-1; V gene: TRBV6-4; clone size: -; D gene: TRBD2; CDR3 protein: CASRTLTSGRAPLVNEQFF; CDR3 DNA: TGTGCCAGCAGGACCCTGACTAGCGGGAGGGCCCCTTTGGTCAATGAGCAGTTCTTC